Listed below are T cell receptor beta chains from one sample, sequenced in a study of cytomegalovirus exposure and HLA in healthy donors. Some clones are missing from TCRdb's copy, which holds only in-frame ones; the method was immunoSEQ multiplex PCR. The sample carries about 120,000 clones, over 75% recorded once. Material: PBMCs. Receptor source: a woman aged 18-30 years in good health and CMV-seronegative. Both conserved end residues are part of each CDR3. A D gene is named only where the DNA matches it firmly. Expanded clones get a size class; other rows say once, few or many, or leave the size out.

NA	NA	TRBJ1-1	TRBV5-1	TGCGCCAGCAGCTTGGAGCAGGGGAACACTGAAGCTTTCTTT	CASSLEQGNTEAFF
TRBD1	NA	TRBJ1-2	TRBV9	TGTGCCAGCAGCCCCCGGACAGGGCGATTGGATGGCTACACCTTC	CASSPRTGRLDGYTF
NA	NA	TRBJ1-2	TRBV5-4	TGTGCCAGCAGCTTGGATTCCCGGAGGGTAAACTATGGCTACACCTTC	CASSLDSRRVNYGYTF
NA	NA	TRBJ1-3	TRBV19	TGTGCCAGCCGCCGGACTTTCTCTGGAAACACCATATATTTT	CASRRTFSGNTIYF
NA	NA	TRBJ2-7	TRBV6-5	TGTGCCAGCAGTGAATTTTCAGCTAGCGAGCAGTACTTC	CASSEFSASEQYF
TRBD1	NA	TRBJ2-2	TRBV5-1	TGCGCCAGCAGCTTGGGGTTCGGCGGGACAGGGCCCGGGGAGCTGTTTTTT	CASSLGFGGTGPGELFF
TRBD1	few	TRBJ2-2	TRBV9	TGTGCCAGCAGCGTAGCAGGGGGCCCCGGGGAGCTGTTTTTT	CASSVAGGPGELFF
NA	NA	TRBJ1-5	TRBV7-2	TGTGCCAGCAGCCAAAACCCGACACGGCTTAATCAGCCCCAGCATTTT	CASSQNPTRLNQPQHF
TRBD1	once	TRBJ2-7	TRBV5-1	TGCGCCAGCAGCTCGACCGGACAGGGAAGGTACGAGCAGTACTTC	CASSSTGQGRYEQYF
TRBD1	few	TRBJ1-5	TRBV5-1	TGCGCCAGCAGCCCGGGACAGGGCGGATATAGCAATCAGCCCCAGCATTTT	CASSPGQGGYSNQPQHF
NA	NA	TRBJ2-5	TRBV19	TGTGCCAGTAGTATAGTGGCGGGTCGGGACCAAGAGACCCAGTACTTC	CASSIVAGRDQETQYF
NA	few	TRBJ2-7	TRBV6-6	TGTGCCAGCAACCCGGGAGCAACCTACTACGAGCAGTACTTC	CASNPGATYYEQYF
NA	NA	TRBJ2-6	TRBV9	TGTGCCAGCAGCGTAGAGTTAGGGGTCAAACAGAGCTCTGGGGCCAACGGCCTGACTTTC	CASSVELGVKQSSGANGLTF
NA	once	TRBJ2-2	TRBV19	TGTGCCAGTAGGACTTCTACACGGGACACCGGGGAGCTGTTTTTT	CASRTSTRDTGELFF
NA	NA	TRBJ1-1	TRBV5-1	TGCGCCAGCAGCCCCGCTGGCCGGGGGAACACTGAAGCTTTCTTT	CASSPAGRGNTEAFF
NA	NA	TRBJ1-2	TRBV19	TGTGCCAGTAGCGCCGGGGTCTATGGCTACACCTTC	CASSAGVYGYTF
NA	NA	TRBJ2-3	TRBV28	TGTGCCGGCAGTACCTCGCATAACTCAGATACGCAGTATTTT	CAGSTSHNSDTQYF
TRBD2	NA	TRBJ2-5	TRBV19	TGTGCCAGTAGTAGTGTAGGGGGACTAGCGAGGGAGACCCAGTACTTC	CASSSVGGLARETQYF
TRBD2	NA	TRBJ2-1	TRBV10-1	TGCGCCAGCAGTGAGCTAGCGGGAGGGATCGAGCAGTTCTTC	CASSELAGGIEQFF
NA	NA	TRBJ1-4	TRBV9	TGTGCCAGCAGCCCCTCCTTTGCAACTAATGAAAAACTGTTTTTT	CASSPSFATNEKLFF
TRBD1	NA	TRBJ1-4	TRBV28	TGTGCCAGTGGAGACAGGGTTCCCGAAAAACTGTTTTTT	CASGDRVPEKLFF
NA	NA	TRBJ1-2	TRBV30	TGTGCCTCCTCCCGAGGCCCAGGGATAATCACCTTC	CASSRGPGIITF
NA	NA	TRBJ1-2	TRBV25-1	TGTGCCAGCAGTCCGATGGGGGCCTTTAACTATGGCTACACCTTC	CASSPMGAFNYGYTF
TRBD1	NA	TRBJ2-3	TRBV14	TGTGCCAGCAGCCTATGGGACAGAAGCAGCACAGATACGCAGTATTTT	CASSLWDRSSTDTQYF
TRBD1	NA	TRBJ1-2	TRBV2	TGTGCCAGCAGGGCACAGGGGGCGCGGAACTATGGCTACACCTTC	CASRAQGARNYGYTF
NA	NA	TRBJ2-7	TRBV14	TGTGCCAGCAGCCCTACAAATAGCGGCTCCTACGAGCAGTACTTC	CASSPTNSGSYEQYF
NA	NA	TRBJ2-1	TRBV6-1	TGTGCCAGCAGTGAAACGGGGACCGGAGGGAATGAGCAGTTCTTC	CASSETGTGGNEQFF
NA	NA	TRBJ1-2	TRBV6-1	TGTGCCAGCAGTGAGCAGGGGTCCGCCTCCTTC	CASSEQGSASF
NA	NA	TRBJ2-3	TRBV4-3	TGCGCCAGCAGCCAAGATCAAGATACGCAGTATTTT	CASSQDQDTQYF
NA	NA	TRBJ2-3	TRBV28	TGTGCCAGCAGTTTTCTTCGGAGTACGCAGTATTTT	CASSFLRSTQYF
NA	NA	TRBJ1-5	TRBV6-1	TGTGCCACTTACCCGGGTAGCAATCAGCCCCAGCATTTT	CATYPGSNQPQHF
TRBD1	NA	TRBJ2-7	TRBV6-1	TGTGCCAGCAGTGACATCGGGACAGGGGGCCCCTACGAGCAGTACTTC	CASSDIGTGGPYEQYF
TRBD2	NA	TRBJ2-3	TRBV5-4	TGTGCCAGCAGACAAGGACTAGCGGGGGGGTCGACAGATACGCAGTATTTT	CASRQGLAGGSTDTQYF
NA	NA	TRBJ2-1	TRBV6-1	TGTGCCAGCAGCCCCACACCCCACAGTAGCAATGAGCAGTTCTTC	CASSPTPHSSNEQFF
NA	NA	TRBJ2-5	TRBV15	TGTGCCACCAGCAGAGATAATGAGGCTCCCCAAGAGACCCAGTACTTC	CATSRDNEAPQETQYF
NA	once	TRBJ1-1	TRBV7-6	TGTGCCAGCAGCTTAAGTGCGGGCGCGAACACTGAAGCTTTCTTT	CASSLSAGANTEAFF
NA	NA	TRBJ1-1	TRBV30	TGTGCCTGGAGTCCCCAGGGGAACACTGAAGCTTTCTTT	CAWSPQGNTEAFF
TRBD1	NA	TRBJ1-5	TRBV7-2	TGTGCCAGCAGCTTAGGGGGACAGGGCCCACCGTATAGCAATCAGCCCCAGCATTTT	CASSLGGQGPPYSNQPQHF
NA	NA	TRBJ1-5	TRBV6-5	TGTGCCAGCAGACCCAGGGAAGGTCGGCATCAGCCCCAGCATTTT	CASRPREGRHQPQHF
NA	NA	TRBJ2-7	TRBV4-1	TGCGCCAGCAGCCAAGACCCCGGACTACCCTACGAGCAGTACTTC	CASSQDPGLPYEQYF
TRBD2	NA	TRBJ2-7	TRBV6-5	TGTGCCAGCAGCCCGTACGCTAGCGGCTCCTACGAGCAGTACTTC	CASSPYASGSYEQYF
NA	NA	TRBJ1-1	TRBV5-1	TGCGCCAGCAGAATCAGCACGGGTAACACTGAAGCTTTCTTT	CASRISTGNTEAFF
NA	NA	TRBJ1-2	TRBV5-1	TGCGCCAGCAGCTTGGCCAGGGTGGACTATGGCTACACCTTC	CASSLARVDYGYTF
NA	NA	TRBJ2-1	TRBV5-6	TGTGCCAGCAGCTTATCAGCGAATGAGCAGTTCTTC	CASSLSANEQFF
NA	once	TRBJ1-2	TRBV4-2	TGTGCCAGCAGCCAGGCCGGCGCAGGGCAAGGCTACACCTTC	CASSQAGAGQGYTF
NA	once	TRBJ2-1	TRBV5-1	TGCGCCAGCAGCCCCGGGACTTACAATGAGCAGTTCTTC	CASSPGTYNEQFF
NA	few	TRBJ2-7	TRBV6-5	TGTGCCAGCAGTGGACAGCACTACGAGCAGTACTTC	CASSGQHYEQYF
TRBD1	NA	TRBJ1-2	TRBV6-4	TGTGCCAGCAATTCGGGACAGGGTAGAATCGATGGCTACACCTTC	CASNSGQGRIDGYTF
TRBD1	NA	TRBJ1-5	TRBV6-5	TGTGCCAGTCGACAGGGGAGAGGCAATCAGCCCCAGCATTTT	CASRQGRGNQPQHF
TRBD2	NA	TRBJ2-7	TRBV4-1	TGCGCCAGCAGCCCAAGTAGTGCGGGAGGGCCCTACGAGCAGTACTTC	CASSPSSAGGPYEQYF
NA	NA	TRBJ1-4	TRBV27	TGTGCCAGCAGTTCTTGGACAAATGAAAAACTGTTTTTT	CASSSWTNEKLFF
NA	NA	TRBJ2-7	TRBV12-5	TGTGCTAGTGGTCAACCCCCAGGGGAGAGCTCCTACGAGCAGTACTTC	CASGQPPGESSYEQYF
NA	NA	TRBJ2-6	TRBV7-3	TGTGCCAGCAGCTCCTCTAGCTCTGGGGCCAACGTCCTGACTTTC	CASSSSSSGANVLTF
NA	once	TRBJ2-3	TRBV30	TGTGCCTGGAGTGTCGGGGGGCTTCAAGATACGCAGTATTTT	CAWSVGGLQDTQYF